This TCR beta chain was sequenced for a study of PD-1 blockade in mismatch repair-deficient tumors. Study-wide results and limits: Rapid post-treatment expansion, then contraction, generally preceding radiologic response, marked tumor-resident clones.

Remarks on this clone: No antigen is known for it.

Germline lookup yields CDR1 MNHEY and CDR2 SVGAGI. CDR3 length: 14 amino acids. Between the trimmed V and J ends, which lost 0 bases and 4 bases, there was a span of 7 bases. Sequencing was performed with immunoSEQ multiplex PCR; in TCRdb, only in-frame clones are kept and a portion is missing. The sample contains under 95,000 clones, approximately 81% of which appear only once. All patients were mismatch repair deficient, assessed by either PCR or immunohistochemistry. TCRs were sequenced from a few patients responding to pembrolizumab. This clonotype originated in an adult with mismatch repair-deficient cancer. The chain joins TRBV6-5 to TRBJ1-5; no firm D call. The source material was peripheral blood, sampled 44 weeks after starting pembrolizumab. DNA for the CDR3: TGTGCCAGCAGTTACTCGGGTGGAAATCAGCCCCAGCATTTT. Protein sequence: CASSYSGGNQPQHF.